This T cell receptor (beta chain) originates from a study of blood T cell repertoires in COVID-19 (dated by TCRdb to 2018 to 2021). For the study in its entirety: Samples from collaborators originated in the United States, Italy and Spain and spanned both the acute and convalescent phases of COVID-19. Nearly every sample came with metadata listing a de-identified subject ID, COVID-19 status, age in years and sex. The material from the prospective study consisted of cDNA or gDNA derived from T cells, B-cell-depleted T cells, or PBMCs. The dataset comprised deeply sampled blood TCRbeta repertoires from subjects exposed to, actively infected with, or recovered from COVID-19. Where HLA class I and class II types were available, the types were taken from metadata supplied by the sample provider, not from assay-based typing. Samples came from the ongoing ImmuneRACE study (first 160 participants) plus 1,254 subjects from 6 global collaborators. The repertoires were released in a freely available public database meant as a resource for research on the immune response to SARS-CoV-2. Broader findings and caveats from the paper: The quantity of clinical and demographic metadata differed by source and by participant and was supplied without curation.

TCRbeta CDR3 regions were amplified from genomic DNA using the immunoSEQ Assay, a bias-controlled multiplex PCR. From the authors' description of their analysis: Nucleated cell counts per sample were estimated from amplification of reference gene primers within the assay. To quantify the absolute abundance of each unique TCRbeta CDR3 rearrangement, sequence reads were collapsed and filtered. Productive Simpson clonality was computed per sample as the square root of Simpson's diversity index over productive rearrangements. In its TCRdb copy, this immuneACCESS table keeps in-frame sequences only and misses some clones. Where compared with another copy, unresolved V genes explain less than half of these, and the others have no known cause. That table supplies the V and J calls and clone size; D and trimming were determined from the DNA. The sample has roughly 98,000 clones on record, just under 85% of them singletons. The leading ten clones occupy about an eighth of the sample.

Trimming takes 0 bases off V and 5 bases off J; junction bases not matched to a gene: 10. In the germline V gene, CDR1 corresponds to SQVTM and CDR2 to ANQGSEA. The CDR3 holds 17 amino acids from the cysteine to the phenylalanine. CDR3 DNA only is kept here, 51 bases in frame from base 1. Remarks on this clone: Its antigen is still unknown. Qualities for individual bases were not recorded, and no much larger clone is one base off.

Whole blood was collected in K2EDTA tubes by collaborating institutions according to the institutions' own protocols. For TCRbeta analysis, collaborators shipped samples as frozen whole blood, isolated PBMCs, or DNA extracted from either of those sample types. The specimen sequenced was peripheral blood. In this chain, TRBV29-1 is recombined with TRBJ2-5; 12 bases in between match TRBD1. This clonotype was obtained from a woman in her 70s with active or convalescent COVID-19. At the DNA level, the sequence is TGCAGCGTTGAAGATCCGGGACAGGGGGCGCGCGTGGAGACCCAGTACTTC. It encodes CSVEDPGQGARVETQYF.